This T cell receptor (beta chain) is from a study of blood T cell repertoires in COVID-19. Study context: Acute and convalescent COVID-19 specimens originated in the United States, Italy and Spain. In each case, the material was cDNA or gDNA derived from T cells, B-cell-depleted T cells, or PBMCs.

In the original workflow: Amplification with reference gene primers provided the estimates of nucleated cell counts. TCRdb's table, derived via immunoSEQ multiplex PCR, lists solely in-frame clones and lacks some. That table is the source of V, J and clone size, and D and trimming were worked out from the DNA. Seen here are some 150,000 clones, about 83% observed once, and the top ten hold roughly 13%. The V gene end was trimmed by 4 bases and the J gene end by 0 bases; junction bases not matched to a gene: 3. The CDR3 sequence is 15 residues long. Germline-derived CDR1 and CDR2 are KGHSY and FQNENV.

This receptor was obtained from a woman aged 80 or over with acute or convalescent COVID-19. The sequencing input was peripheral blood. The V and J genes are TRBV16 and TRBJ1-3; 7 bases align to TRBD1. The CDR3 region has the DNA TGTGCCAGCAGCCGCGACAGGGACTCTGGAAACACCATATATTTT. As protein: CASSRDRDSGNTIYF.